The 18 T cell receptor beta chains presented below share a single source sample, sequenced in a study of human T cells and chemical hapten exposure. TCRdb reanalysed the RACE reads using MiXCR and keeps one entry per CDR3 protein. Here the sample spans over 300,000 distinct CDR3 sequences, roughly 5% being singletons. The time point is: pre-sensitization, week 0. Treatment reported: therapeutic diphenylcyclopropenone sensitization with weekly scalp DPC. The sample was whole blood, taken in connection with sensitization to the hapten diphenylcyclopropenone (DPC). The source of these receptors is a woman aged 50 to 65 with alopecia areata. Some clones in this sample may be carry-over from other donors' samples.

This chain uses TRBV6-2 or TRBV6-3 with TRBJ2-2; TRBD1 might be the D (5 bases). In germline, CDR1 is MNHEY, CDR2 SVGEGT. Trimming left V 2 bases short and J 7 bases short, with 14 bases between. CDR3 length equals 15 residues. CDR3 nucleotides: TGTGCCAGCAGTTACGCAGGGTGGCTTGGCGGGGAGCTGTTTTTT. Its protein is CASSYAGWLGGELFF.

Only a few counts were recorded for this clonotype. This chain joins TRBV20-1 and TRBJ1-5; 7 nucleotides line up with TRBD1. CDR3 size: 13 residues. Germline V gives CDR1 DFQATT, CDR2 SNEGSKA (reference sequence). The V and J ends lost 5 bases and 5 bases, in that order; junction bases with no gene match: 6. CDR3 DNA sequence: TGCAGTGCTTCAGGGGGTGGGGATCAGCCCCAGCATTTT. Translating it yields CSASGGGDQPQHF.

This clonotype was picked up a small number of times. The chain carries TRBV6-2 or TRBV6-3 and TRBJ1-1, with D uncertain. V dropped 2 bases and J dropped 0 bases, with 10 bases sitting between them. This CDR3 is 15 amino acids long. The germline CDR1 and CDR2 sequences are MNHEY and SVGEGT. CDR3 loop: CASSYPPTVNTEAFF. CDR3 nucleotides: TGTGCCAGCAGTTACCCCCCCACAGTGAACACTGAAGCTTTCTTT.

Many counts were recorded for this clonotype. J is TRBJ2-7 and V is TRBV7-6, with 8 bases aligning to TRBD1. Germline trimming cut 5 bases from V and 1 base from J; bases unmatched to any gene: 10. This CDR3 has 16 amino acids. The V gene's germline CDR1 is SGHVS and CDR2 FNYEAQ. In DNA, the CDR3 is TGTGCCAGCAGCCCAGGGGGCGGAAGGAGATCCTACGAGCAGTACTTC. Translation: CASSPGGGRRSYEQYF.

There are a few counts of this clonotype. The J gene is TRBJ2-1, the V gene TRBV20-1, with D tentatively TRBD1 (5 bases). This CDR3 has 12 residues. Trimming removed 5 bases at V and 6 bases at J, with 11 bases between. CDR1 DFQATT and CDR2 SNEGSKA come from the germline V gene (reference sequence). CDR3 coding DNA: TGCAGTGCTCCCAGGGTAACCAATGAGCAGTTCTTC. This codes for CSAPRVTNEQFF.

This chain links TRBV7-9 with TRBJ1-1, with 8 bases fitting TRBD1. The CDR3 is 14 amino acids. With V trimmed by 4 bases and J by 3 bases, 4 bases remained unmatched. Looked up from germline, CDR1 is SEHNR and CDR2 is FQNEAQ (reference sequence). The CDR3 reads CASSSGQGDTEAFF. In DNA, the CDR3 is TGTGCCAGCAGCTCCGGACAGGGCGACACTGAAGCTTTCTTT.

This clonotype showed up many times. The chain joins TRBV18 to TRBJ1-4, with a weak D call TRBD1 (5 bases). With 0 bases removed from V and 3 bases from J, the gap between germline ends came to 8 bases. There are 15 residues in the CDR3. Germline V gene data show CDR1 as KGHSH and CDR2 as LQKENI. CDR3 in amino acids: CASSPPAGPNEKLFF. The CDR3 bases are TGTGCCAGCTCACCACCGGCAGGGCCTAATGAAAAACTGTTTTTT.

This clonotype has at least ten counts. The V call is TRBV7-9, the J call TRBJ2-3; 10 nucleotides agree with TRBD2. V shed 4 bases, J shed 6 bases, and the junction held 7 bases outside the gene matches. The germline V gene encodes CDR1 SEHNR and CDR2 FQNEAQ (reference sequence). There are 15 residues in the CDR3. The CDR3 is CASSSSGGLLDTQYF. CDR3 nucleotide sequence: TGTGCCAGCAGCTCTAGCGGGGGCCTGCTGGATACGCAGTATTTT.

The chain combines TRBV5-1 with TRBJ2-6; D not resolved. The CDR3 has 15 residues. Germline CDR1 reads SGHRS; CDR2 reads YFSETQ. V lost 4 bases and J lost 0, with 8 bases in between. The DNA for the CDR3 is TGCGCCAGCAGCCAGCCCCTCTCTGGGGCCAACGTCCTGACTTTC. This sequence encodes CASSQPLSGANVLTF. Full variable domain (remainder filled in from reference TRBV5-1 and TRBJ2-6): KAGVTQTPRYLIKTRGQQVTLSCSPISGHRSVSWYQQTPGQGLQFLFEYFSETQRNKGNFPGRFSGRQFSNSRSEMNVSTLELGDSALYLCASSQPLSGANVLTFGAGSRLTVL.

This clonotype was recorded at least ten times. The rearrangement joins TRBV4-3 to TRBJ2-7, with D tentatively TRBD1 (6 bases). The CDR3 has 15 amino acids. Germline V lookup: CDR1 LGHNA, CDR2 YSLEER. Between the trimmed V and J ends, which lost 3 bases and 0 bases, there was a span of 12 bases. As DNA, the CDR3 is TGCGCCAGCAGCCAGGGGTTGGGGGCCTCCTACGAGCAGTACTTC. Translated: CASSQGLGASYEQYF.

The CDR3 sequence: CATSRDTSYEQYF. The CDR3, as DNA: TGTGCCACCAGCAGAGATACCAGCTACGAGCAGTACTTC. This chain uses TRBV15 with TRBJ2-7; no clear D. V dropped 0 bases and J dropped 3 bases, with 6 bases sitting between them. There are 13 residues in the CDR3. The germline gives CDR1 LNHNV, CDR2 YYDKDF (reference sequence).

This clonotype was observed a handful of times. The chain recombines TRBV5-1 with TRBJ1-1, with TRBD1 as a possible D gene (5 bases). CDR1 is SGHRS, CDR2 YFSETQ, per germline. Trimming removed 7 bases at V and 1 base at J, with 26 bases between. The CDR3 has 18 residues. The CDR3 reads CASEEGGARGMANTEAFF. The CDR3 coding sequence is TGCGCCAGCGAGGAGGGAGGGGCTCGCGGGATGGCGAACACTGAAGCTTTCTTT.

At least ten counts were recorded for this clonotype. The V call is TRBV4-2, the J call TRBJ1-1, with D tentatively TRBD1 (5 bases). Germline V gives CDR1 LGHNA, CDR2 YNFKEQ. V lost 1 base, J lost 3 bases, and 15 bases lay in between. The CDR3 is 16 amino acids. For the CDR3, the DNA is TGTGCCAGCAGCCAAGCATGGGGAGGGGAGGACACTGAAGCTTTCTTT. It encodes CASSQAWGGEDTEAFF.

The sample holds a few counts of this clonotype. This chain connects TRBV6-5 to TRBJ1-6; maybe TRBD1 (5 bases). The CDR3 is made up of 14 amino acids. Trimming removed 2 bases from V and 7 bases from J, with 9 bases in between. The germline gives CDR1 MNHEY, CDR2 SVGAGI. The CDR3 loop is CASSYREGNSPLHF. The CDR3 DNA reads TGTGCCAGCAGTTACCGCGAGGGGAATTCACCCCTCCACTTT.

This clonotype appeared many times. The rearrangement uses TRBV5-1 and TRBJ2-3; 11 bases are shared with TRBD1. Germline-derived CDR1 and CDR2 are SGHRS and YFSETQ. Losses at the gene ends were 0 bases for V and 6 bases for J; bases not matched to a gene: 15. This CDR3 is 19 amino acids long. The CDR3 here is CASSLVALTGRTGGDTQYF. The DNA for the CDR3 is TGCGCCAGCAGCTTGGTTGCCCTTACTGGACGGACAGGGGGCGATACGCAGTATTTT. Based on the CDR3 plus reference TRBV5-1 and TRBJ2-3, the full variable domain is KAGVTQTPRYLIKTRGQQVTLSCSPISGHRSVSWYQQTPGQGLQFLFEYFSETQRNKGNFPGRFSGRQFSNSRSEMNVSTLELGDSALYLCASSLVALTGRTGGDTQYFGPGTRLTVL.

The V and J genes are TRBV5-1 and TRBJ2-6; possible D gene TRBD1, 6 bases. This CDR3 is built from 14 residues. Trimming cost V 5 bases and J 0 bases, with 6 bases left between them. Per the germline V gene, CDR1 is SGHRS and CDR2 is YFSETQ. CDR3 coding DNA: TGCGCCAGCAGACAGGGCTCTGGGGCCAACGTCCTGACTTTC. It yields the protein CASRQGSGANVLTF.

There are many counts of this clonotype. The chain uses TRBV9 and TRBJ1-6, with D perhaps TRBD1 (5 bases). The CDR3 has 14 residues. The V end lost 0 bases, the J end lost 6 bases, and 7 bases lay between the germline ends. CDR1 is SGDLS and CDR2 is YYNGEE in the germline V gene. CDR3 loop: CASSVGGGNSPLHF. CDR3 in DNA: TGTGCCAGCAGCGTAGGGGGCGGTAATTCACCCCTCCACTTT.

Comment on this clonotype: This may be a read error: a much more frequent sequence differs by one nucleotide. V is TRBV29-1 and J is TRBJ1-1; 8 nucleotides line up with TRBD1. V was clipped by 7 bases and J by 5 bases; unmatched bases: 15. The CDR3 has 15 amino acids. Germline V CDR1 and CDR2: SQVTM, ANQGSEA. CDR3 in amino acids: CSAVRAGGARTEAFF. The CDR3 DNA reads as TGCAGCGCTGTTCGGGCAGGGGGCGCGCGGACTGAAGCTTTCTTT.